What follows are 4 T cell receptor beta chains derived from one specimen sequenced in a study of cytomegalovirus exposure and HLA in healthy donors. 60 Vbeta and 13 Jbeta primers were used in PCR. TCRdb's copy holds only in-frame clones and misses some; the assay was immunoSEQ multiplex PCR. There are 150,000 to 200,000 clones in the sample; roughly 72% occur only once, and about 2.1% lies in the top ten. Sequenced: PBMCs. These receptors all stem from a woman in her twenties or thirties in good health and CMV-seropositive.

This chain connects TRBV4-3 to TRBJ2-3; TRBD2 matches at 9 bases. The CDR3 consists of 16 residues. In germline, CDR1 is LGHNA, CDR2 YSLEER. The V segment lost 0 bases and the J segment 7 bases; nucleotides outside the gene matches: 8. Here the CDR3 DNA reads TGCGCCAGCAGCCAAGAACGGACTAGCGTTTCAAATACGCAGTATTTT. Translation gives CASSQERTSVSNTQYF.

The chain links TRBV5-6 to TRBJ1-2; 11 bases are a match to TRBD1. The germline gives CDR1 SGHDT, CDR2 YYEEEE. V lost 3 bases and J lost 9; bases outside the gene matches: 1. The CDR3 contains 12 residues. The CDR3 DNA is TGTGCCAGCAGCTGGACAGGGGGCAGCTACACCTTC. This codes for CASSWTGGSYTF.

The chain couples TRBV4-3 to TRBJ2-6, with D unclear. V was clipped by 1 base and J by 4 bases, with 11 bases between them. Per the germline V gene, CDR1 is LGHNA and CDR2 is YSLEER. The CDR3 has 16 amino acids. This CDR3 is CASSQGAGSGANVLTF. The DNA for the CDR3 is TGCGCCAGCAGCCAAGGGGCTGGGTCCGGGGCCAACGTCCTGACTTTC.

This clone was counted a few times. Here the CDR3 reads CASSLGVGAGANVLTF. In DNA, the CDR3 is TGTGCCAGCAGCTTGGGAGTAGGGGCTGGGGCCAACGTCCTGACTTTC. The chain has TRBV5-5 and TRBJ2-6; possible D gene TRBD1, 5 bases. The germline V gene encodes CDR1 SGHKS and CDR2 YYEKEE (reference sequence). This CDR3 is 16 amino acids long. V dropped 0 bases and J dropped 2 bases, with 9 bases sitting between them.